The next 13 T cell receptor beta chains were all read from a single sample in a study of cytomegalovirus exposure and HLA in healthy donors. With 60 Vbeta and 13 Jbeta primers, the PCR was carried out. The repertoire was sequenced with immunoSEQ multiplex PCR; TCRdb's copy has only in-frame clones and lacks some. The sample gives approximately 110,000 clones, around 80% of which show up once; over 0.2% is in the top ten. The sequencing sample was made of PBMCs. All receptors derive from a man aged 50 to 60 in good health and CMV-seronegative.

The chain couples TRBV9 to TRBJ2-1, with TRBD1 as a possible D gene (6 bases). The CDR3 is 14 amino acids. The germline CDR1 and CDR2 sequences are SGDLS and YYNGEE. Trimming removed 2 bases from V and 9 bases from J, with 15 bases in between. The CDR3 spells CASSVSGVNSEQFF. The CDR3 DNA follows: TGTGCCAGCAGCGTTTCAGGGGTAAACAGTGAGCAGTTCTTC.

This clone was seen a handful of times. The chain is built from TRBV2 and TRBJ1-2; TRBD1 agrees at 7 bases. The junction had 10 bases not matched to a gene; V was cut back by 7 bases and J by 8 bases. CDR1 SNHLY and CDR2 FYNNEI come from the germline V gene. The CDR3 loop spans 13 amino acids. The CDR3 spells CASNPDRELGYTF. The CDR3 DNA sequence: TGTGCCAGCAATCCAGACAGGGAATTGGGCTACACCTTC.

The chain uses TRBV10-3 and TRBJ1-1; 8 bases fit TRBD1. Losses at the gene ends were 10 bases for V and 3 bases for J; bases not matched to a gene: 4. The germline V gene has CDR1 ENHRY and CDR2 SYGVKD. The length of the CDR3 is 12 residues. This CDR3 is CATRQGHTEAFF. CDR3 nucleotide sequence: TGTGCCACCCGACAGGGGCACACTGAAGCTTTCTTT.

The V gene is TRBV6-1, the J gene TRBJ2-5, with 9 bases identical to TRBD2. V lost 6 bases to trimming and J lost 10 bases; unmatched junction nucleotides: 9. The length of the CDR3 is 13 residues. The germline V gene encodes CDR1 MNHNS and CDR2 SASEGT. CDR3 sequence: CASSLLPREGQYF. The CDR3 nucleotides are TGTGCCAGCAGCCTTCTCCCGCGGGAGGGCCAGTACTTC.

The chain uses TRBV10-3 and TRBJ2-7; possibly TRBD1 for D (6 bases). The CDR3 consists of 15 residues. CDR1 is ENHRY and CDR2 is SYGVKD in the germline V gene. The V end was cut by 0 bases, the J end by 2 bases, with 11 bases between. CDR3 nucleotide sequence: TGTGCCATCAGTGAGTCGGTCCAGGGGCCCTACGAGCAGTACTTC. Amino acid sequence: CAISESVQGPYEQYF.

This chain connects TRBV27 to TRBJ2-7; TRBD2 matches 7 bases. Trimming cost V 0 bases and J 0 bases; bases outside gene matches: 14. This CDR3 comprises 19 residues. Germline V gene sequence: CDR1 MNHEY, CDR2 SMNVEV (reference sequence). The CDR3 is CASSLSPGLFPRGSYEQYF. DNA of the CDR3: TGTGCCAGCAGTTTATCACCGGGACTATTCCCCCGGGGCTCCTACGAGCAGTACTTC.

This rearrangement joins TRBV28 to TRBJ1-2; D is ambiguous. Germline loops: CDR1 MDHEN, CDR2 SYDVKM. CDR3 length equals 14 residues. V dropped 3 bases and J dropped 3 bases, with 11 bases sitting between them. For the CDR3, the DNA is TGTGCCAGCAGTTTGGTCCCAGAAGACTATGGCTACACCTTC. It translates to CASSLVPEDYGYTF.

The J gene is TRBJ1-1, the V gene TRBV19; D might be TRBD1 (5 bases). V shed 5 bases and J shed 3 bases, with 10 bases lying between them. There are 13 residues in the CDR3. Germline V CDR1 and CDR2: LNHDA, SQIVND (reference sequence). The chain's CDR3 is CASSATGHTEAFF. For the CDR3, the DNA is TGTGCCAGTAGTGCCACAGGCCACACTGAAGCTTTCTTT.

V is TRBV7-9 and J is TRBJ1-2; possible D gene TRBD1, 6 bases. Germline-derived CDR1 and CDR2 are SEHNR and FQNEAQ (reference sequence). This CDR3 spans 13 amino acids. V gave up 5 bases and J gave up 5 bases, with 12 bases separating them. The DNA for the CDR3 is TGTGCCAGCAGCCCGCTGACAGGATATGGCTACACCTTC. Protein product: CASSPLTGYGYTF. Full variable domain (outside the CDR3, taken from reference TRBV7-9 and TRBJ1-2): DTGVSQNPRHKITKRGQNVTFRCDPISEHNRLYWYRQTLGQGPEFLTYFQNEAQLEKSRLLSDRFSAERPKGSFSTLEIQRTEQGDSAMYLCASSPLTGYGYTFGSGTRLTVV.

The V gene is TRBV11-2, the J gene TRBJ2-7; 8 positions agree with TRBD1. J lost 2 bases, V lost 5 bases, and 8 bases had no gene match. Per germline, CDR1 SGHAT and CDR2 FQNNGV. CDR3 length equals 15 residues. The CDR3 is CASSPSWTGPYEQYF. In nucleotides, the CDR3 is TGTGCCAGCAGCCCAAGCTGGACAGGGCCCTACGAGCAGTACTTC.

The chain combines TRBV6-5 with TRBJ2-5; 9 bases match TRBD2. Trimming took 7 bases from V and 4 from J; bases not matched to a gene: 4. There are 13 residues in the CDR3. Germline V gives CDR1 MNHEY, CDR2 SVGAGI. The CDR3 loop is CASKLAGIETQYF. CDR3 nucleotide sequence: TGTGCCAGCAAACTAGCGGGTATAGAGACCCAGTACTTC.

The chain has TRBV19 and TRBJ2-2, with D maybe TRBD2 (5 bases). The CDR3 runs 13 residues. Germline lookup yields CDR1 LNHDA and CDR2 SQIVND (reference sequence). V lost 4 bases, J lost 5 bases, and 8 bases lay in between. In nucleotides, the CDR3 is TGTGCCAGTAGTACGTCGGGAACCGGGGAGCTGTTTTTT. This gives the protein CASSTSGTGELFF.

The J gene is TRBJ2-5, the V gene TRBV11-1, with TRBD2 identical over 13 bases. This CDR3 has 17 amino acids. The germline CDR1 and CDR2 sequences are SGHAT and FQDESV (reference sequence). V gave up 3 bases and J gave up 5 bases; unmatched junction bases: 9. The CDR3 spells CASSFRLAGGGEETQYF. CDR3 in DNA: TGTGCCAGCAGCTTCCGACTAGCGGGAGGAGGAGAGGAGACCCAGTACTTC.